This TCR beta chain was sequenced for a study of Ad26.COV2.S vaccination and SARS-CoV-2 variants. Documented treatment: some 20 received Ad26.COV2.S at low or high dose, single or two shots; roughly 5 received placebo; per-sample allocation not given. At day 63 after the first vaccine or placebo injection, samples were drawn. The donor was a Boston adult aged 18-55 years. TCRdb's copy holds only in-frame clones and misses some; the assay was immunoSEQ multiplex PCR. The sample has about 680,000 clones; around 92% are singletons. The sample holds a few counts of this clone. The antigen is not known. Points from the study as a whole: Vaccine recipients and placebo recipients showed similar non-spike TCR breadth. After vaccination, reports described spike-specific CD8+ and CD4+ T cell responses as showing substantial breadth.

The CDR3 contains 15 residues. Germline loops: CDR1 SGHAT, CDR2 FQDESV (reference sequence). V lost 4 bases and J lost 5; bases outside the gene matches: 5. The source of this sequence is a person between 18 and 65 years old who received the Ad26.COV2.S COVID-19 vaccine or a placebo. The chain couples TRBV11-1 to TRBJ2-5, with 12 bases lining up with TRBD2. The sequencing here drew on peripheral blood, taken in a trial of Ad26.COV2.S vaccine versus placebo. CDR3: CASSSSGRAGETQYF. In nucleotides, the CDR3 is TGTGCCAGCAGCTCTAGCGGGAGGGCTGGGGAGACCCAGTACTTC.